This is a list of T cell receptor beta chains from one sample in a study of blood T cells in healthy people across ages. TCRdb reprocessed the 5' RACE reads via MiXCR and lists one record per CDR3 protein. This repertoire shows about 1.4 million distinct CDR3 sequences, roughly 60% found once; its top ten account for roughly 6.3%. Input material: blood. The receptors were gathered from a man in his late teens or twenties in good health. Both conserved end residues are part of each CDR3. The D gene is left open where the match is weak. The size entry is marked missing in some rows and otherwise reads once, few, many or a size class.

TGTGCCAGCAAGAAGGAGGGTCAGTTGCGATATGGCTACACCTTC,CASKKEGQLRYGYTF,TRBV6-1,NA,TRBJ1-2,NA
TGTGCCAGCAGCTCATCGACAGGGTTAAGGAAGACCCAGTACTTC,CASSSSTGLRKTQYF,TRBV7-9,NA,TRBJ2-5,TRBD1
TGTGCCAGCAGTCATATACCCAAAACAGGGCCTTATGGCTACACCTTC,CASSHIPKTGPYGYTF,TRBV28,many,TRBJ1-2,NA
TGTGCTAGTGAGCGGGGTTCTACTGAAGCTTTCTTT,CASERGSTEAFF,TRBV12-5,NA,TRBJ1-1,NA
TGCGCCAGCAGCTTGGCGGGACAATCGAACACCGGGGAGCTGTTTTTT,CASSLAGQSNTGELFF,TRBV5-1,NA,TRBJ2-2,NA
TGCGCCAGCAGCTTGAGGCCCTCAGGAAGCTCTGGAAACACCATATATTTT,CASSLRPSGSSGNTIYF,TRBV5-1,NA,TRBJ1-3,NA
TGTGCCAGCAGTCGTTTGGGCGAGAGCTCCTACAATGAGCAGTTCTTC,CASSRLGESSYNEQFF,TRBV27,few,TRBJ2-1,NA
TGTGCCAGCACCAGTGGGGGGCAAGAGACCCAGTACTTC,CASTSGGQETQYF,TRBV27,few,TRBJ2-5,NA
TGCAGTGCTACTAAGTTCGACAATGAGCAGTTCTTC,CSATKFDNEQFF,TRBV20-1,NA,TRBJ2-1,NA
TGTGCCAGCAGTTACGGGCGGATCTATGGCTACACCTTC,CASSYGRIYGYTF,TRBV6-5,once,TRBJ1-2,NA
TGCGCCAGCAGCCGCACGACTGCAGATACGCAGTATTTT,CASSRTTADTQYF,TRBV4-1,once,TRBJ2-3,NA
TGTGCCGGCAGCGACTCAGCGCGGGGCTTCGACGAGCAGTACTTC,CAGSDSARGFDEQYF,TRBV5-5,NA,TRBJ2-7,NA
TGTGCCAGCAGCTTAACGCGACTAGCGGGGGCATCAGATACGCAGTATTTT,CASSLTRLAGASDTQYF,TRBV7-3,NA,TRBJ2-3,TRBD2
TGTGCCAGCAGCTACGGGACAGGGAACACAGATACGCAGTATTTT,CASSYGTGNTDTQYF,TRBV9,NA,TRBJ2-3,TRBD1
TGTGCCAGCACCTGGGGGGAACTCTCCTACGAGCAGTACTTC,CASTWGELSYEQYF,TRBV12-3/TRBV12-4,few,TRBJ2-7,NA
TGTGCCAGCAGCTCCGACAGGCCTAATTCCGACGAGCAGTACTTC,CASSSDRPNSDEQYF,TRBV7-9,NA,TRBJ2-7,NA
TGTGCCAGCAGGAAGGGGTCTTCTGGGGCCAACGTCCTGACTTTC,CASRKGSSGANVLTF,TRBV2,few,TRBJ2-6,NA
TGTGCCAGCAGTTTAGCGGGACATGAAGTACCAGCGGGAAGGAGGTACGAGCAGTACTTC,CASSLAGHEVPAGRRYEQYF,TRBV12-3/TRBV12-4,few,TRBJ2-7,NA
TGTTCAATCTCGAGGGGAGAGACCCAGTACTTC,CSISRGETQYF,TRBV7-2,NA,TRBJ2-5,NA
TGCGCCAGCAGCCAAGATGGCCATCACTCCTACGAGCAGTACTTC,CASSQDGHHSYEQYF,TRBV4-3,few,TRBJ2-7,NA
TGTGCCAGCAGTTACTCGAGCGGACAGGATGCCAAACTCCTCCACTTT,CASSYSSGQDAKLLHF,TRBV6-2/TRBV6-3,few,TRBJ1-6,TRBD1
TGTGCCAGCAGCCCCAAGACCGGGCCCGATGGCTACACCTTC,CASSPKTGPDGYTF,TRBV7-9,NA,TRBJ1-2,NA
TGTGCCAGCAGTCATAGCGGGGTGAATGAGCAGTTCTTC,CASSHSGVNEQFF,TRBV6-5,NA,TRBJ2-1,TRBD2
TGTGCCAGCTCACCATTACAGGGAGGAGGAGAGACCCAGTACTTC,CASSPLQGGGETQYF,TRBV18,NA,TRBJ2-5,NA
TGTGCCAGCAGGGCGACGAGCTCCAAGGAGACCCAGTACTTC,CASRATSSKETQYF,TRBV2,NA,TRBJ2-5,NA
TGTGCCAGCAGCTTAGGGTACAGGAGTAATACCTACGAGCAGTACTTC,CASSLGYRSNTYEQYF,TRBV11-2,NA,TRBJ2-7,NA